The 4 T cell receptor beta chains given below trace back to one sample, sequenced in a study of T cell responses to AZD1222 COVID-19 vaccine. Using immunoSEQ multiplex PCR, the repertoire was profiled, and TCRdb retains in-frame clones only, with some absent. The data contain roughly 150,000 clones, about nine tenths of them singletons. The starting material was peripheral blood, obtained on day 0 of AZD1222 vaccination. These receptors all stem from an adult in good health.

CDR3 loop: CASSERSTTNEKLFF. DNA for the CDR3: TGTGCCAGCTCCGAACGGAGTACAACTAATGAAAAACTGTTTTTT. The chain carries TRBV18 and TRBJ1-4, with D unclear. Trimming pared 6 bases from V and 0 bases from J, leaving 11 bases between. This CDR3 spans 15 amino acids. Germline loops: CDR1 KGHSH, CDR2 LQKENI.

The rearrangement links TRBV5-1 to TRBJ2-1; 10 nucleotides align to TRBD2. The V segment lost 2 bases and the J segment 5 bases; nucleotides outside the gene matches: 7. The CDR3 totals 16 residues. CDR1 and CDR2 from the germline V gene are SGHRS and YFSETQ. The CDR3 DNA sequence: TGCGCCAGCAGCTTACTAGCGGGACTTTGGAACAATGAGCAGTTCTTC. Its protein is CASSLLAGLWNNEQFF.

The chain joins TRBV5-4 to TRBJ1-2; a possible D gene is TRBD1 (5 bases). The V and J ends lost 4 bases and 4 bases respectively, with 14 bases between them. Germline V gene sequence: CDR1 SGHNT, CDR2 YYREEE (reference sequence). This CDR3 has 14 amino acids. The CDR3 loop is CASSPDSGSYGYTF. DNA of the CDR3: TGTGCCAGCAGCCCTGACAGCGGGAGCTATGGCTACACCTTC.

The chain employs TRBV30 and TRBJ1-6, with unresolved D. This CDR3 region has 17 residues. Trimming left V 3 bases short and J 0 bases short, with 15 bases between. Per germline, CDR1 GTSNPN and CDR2 SVGIG (reference sequence). The CDR3 spells CAWSGQVLSSYNSPLHF. CDR3 bases: TGTGCCTGGAGCGGGCAGGTTCTAAGCTCCTATAATTCACCCCTCCACTTT.